This entry lists 21 T cell receptor beta chains sequenced from one sample in a study of T cells in Graves' hyperthyroidism and ophthalmopathy. Amplified TCR beta CDR3 regions came from RNA transcripts. With the HTBI primer set, the TCR CDR3 went through a first round of RT-PCR. TCRdb used MiXCR to reprocess the multiplex PCR reads, holding one entry per CDR3 protein. The sample consists of about 500,000 distinct CDR3 sequences, about 15% of them appearing once. The sequenced sample was blood. These receptors were taken from a woman aged 18-30 years with Graves' ophthalmopathy.

This clonotype was counted a few times. The CDR3 coding sequence is TGCAGTGCTAATACAGGGGGCGAGTCGTCACCCCTCCACTTT. Its translation: CSANTGGESSPLHF. The chain is built from TRBV20-1 and TRBJ1-6; 9 bases agree with TRBD1. Germline CDR1 DFQATT, CDR2 SNEGSKA (reference sequence). The trim removed 4 bases at V and 10 bases at J, leaving 8 bases unmatched. There are 14 residues in the CDR3.

This clonotype turned up a few times. This sequence may be a read error, since a much larger clone differs from it by one base. The chain recombines TRBV28 with TRBJ2-1; D is unresolved. CDR1 MDHEN and CDR2 SYDVKM come from the germline V gene. The CDR3 has 16 residues. V lost 4 bases to trimming and J lost 4 bases, with 17 bases between them. This chain's CDR3 is CASSSRVWFLYNEQFF. The CDR3 nucleotides are TGTGCCAGCAGTTCAAGAGTCTGGTTCTTGTACAATGAGCAGTTCTTC. Together with reference TRBV28 and TRBJ2-1, the CDR3 gives the full variable domain: DVKVTQSSRYLVKRTGEKVFLECVQDMDHENMFWYRQDPGLGLRLIYFSYDVKMKEKGDIPEGYSVSREKKERFSLILESASTNQTSMYLCASSSRVWFLYNEQFFGPGTRLTVL.

There are a few counts of this clonotype. J is TRBJ2-5 and V is TRBV19; 7 bases map to TRBD1. The CDR3 totals 13 residues. The V gene's germline CDR1 is LNHDA and CDR2 SQIVND (reference sequence). Trimming removed 8 bases from V and 2 bases from J; junction bases left unmatched: 5. CDR3 region: CASGEQGQETQYF. The CDR3 DNA reads as TGTGCCAGTGGGGAACAGGGGCAAGAGACCCAGTACTTC. Combining the CDR3 with reference TRBV19 and TRBJ2-5 gives the whole variable domain DGGITQSPKYLFRKEGQNVTLSCEQNLNHDAMYWYRQDPGQGLRLIYYSQIVNDFQKGDIAEGYSVSREKKESFPLTVTSAQKNPTAFYLCASGEQGQETQYFGPGTRLLVL.

This clonotype was found many times. V and J are TRBV7-2 and TRBJ2-1; D might be TRBD1 (5 bases). Germline V gene sequence: CDR1 SGHTA, CDR2 FQGNSA. V was shortened by 1 base and J by 1 base, with 8 bases between the two germline ends. The CDR3 is 15 residues long. In DNA, the CDR3 is TGTGCCAGCAGCTTAGTGCAGGGTTCCTACAATGAGCAGTTCTTC. It translates to CASSLVQGSYNEQFF.

This clonotype was seen more than once but under ten times. The gene calls are TRBV27 and TRBJ2-7, with D possibly matching TRBD2 (6 bases). Trimming removed 5 bases from V and 1 base from J, with 15 bases in between. Germline V lookup: CDR1 MNHEY, CDR2 SMNVEV (reference sequence). CDR3 size: 15 residues. CDR3: CASSPRSGSSYEQYF. CDR3 bases: TGTGCCAGCAGTCCGCGTAGCGGATCTTCCTACGAGCAGTACTTC.

As to this clonotype: A much larger clone is a single base away; this may be a read error. The missing conserved phenylalanine or tryptophan at the end of this CDR3 makes a read error likely. The chain has TRBV28 and TRBJ1-5; unclear D gene. The CDR3 spans 13 residues. V shed 3 bases and J shed 0 bases, with 3 bases lying between them. CDR1 MDHEN and CDR2 SYDVKM come from the germline V gene. Here the CDR3 reads CASSFNSNQPQHS. CDR3 bases: TGTGCCAGCAGTTTCAATAGCAATCAGCCCCAGCATTCT.

The chain links TRBV30 to TRBJ2-2, with a tentative D call TRBD2 (5 bases). The CDR3 totals 13 residues. Germline-derived CDR1 and CDR2 are GTSNPN and SVGIG (reference sequence). Trimming took off 5 bases at V and 2 bases at J, with 9 bases between the two ends. Written as DNA, the CDR3 is TGTGCCTGGCGGGGAACCAACACCGGGGAGCTGTTTTTT. The encoded protein is CAWRGTNTGELFF.

This clonotype was recorded a few times. The V call is TRBV5-1, the J call TRBJ1-5; a possible D gene is TRBD1 (6 bases). Germline loops: CDR1 SGHRS, CDR2 YFSETQ. The CDR3 extends over 16 amino acids. Deletions cut 5 bases from V and 5 bases from J, with 20 bases between. In DNA form, the CDR3 reads TGCGCCAGCAGGAAAACCGGGACATTAAATGATCAGCCCCAGCATTTT. It is translated as CASRKTGTLNDQPQHF.

This clonotype was recorded many times. V and J are TRBV27 and TRBJ1-5; TRBD1 agrees at 7 bases. Germline V gene sequence: CDR1 MNHEY, CDR2 SMNVEV (reference sequence). With 4 bases clipped from V and 4 bases from J, the junction kept 7 bases outside the gene matches. The CDR3 is 15 amino acids. Written as DNA, the CDR3 is TGTGCCAGCAGTTCCCAGGGACAGCCAAATCAGCCCCAGCATTTT. Its translation: CASSSQGQPNQPQHF.

The sample holds many counts of this clonotype. The V and J genes are TRBV20-1 and TRBJ2-5, with TRBD2 matching over 11 bases. V lost 1 base, J lost 4 bases, and 5 bases stayed unmatched. The CDR3 totals 15 residues. In germline, CDR1 is DFQATT, CDR2 SNEGSKA (reference sequence). CDR3 protein: CSARVLAGALETQYF. In nucleotides, the CDR3 is TGCAGTGCTAGAGTACTAGCGGGGGCCCTAGAGACCCAGTACTTC.

This clonotype came up a few times. The J gene is TRBJ2-1, the V gene TRBV7-3; 7 nucleotides agree with TRBD1. The CDR3 spans 15 residues. Germline assignment: CDR1 SGHTA and CDR2 FQGTGA. The V segment lost 4 bases and the J segment 4 bases; nucleotides outside the gene matches: 7. The CDR3 loop is CASSSQGVDYNEQFF. The DNA of the CDR3 is TGTGCCAGCAGCTCCCAGGGGGTCGATTACAATGAGCAGTTCTTC.

In DNA form, the CDR3 reads TGTGCCAGCAGCCAAGTTTATCAGGTTAGCAATCAGCCCCAGCATTTT. It translates to CASSQVYQVSNQPQHF. The genes are TRBV14 and TRBJ1-5; D not certain. The CDR3 is 16 residues long. V gave up 1 base and J gave up 0 bases, with 10 bases separating them. Germline V gene sequence: CDR1 SGHDN, CDR2 FVKESK. The complete variable domain, with remaining parts taken from reference TRBV14 and TRBJ1-5, reads EAGVTQFPSHSVIEKGQTVTLRCDPISGHDNLYWYRRVMGKEIKFLLHFVKESKQDESGMPNNRFLAERTGGTYSTLKVQPAELEDSGVYFCASSQVYQVSNQPQHFGDGTRLSIL.

There are a few counts of this clonotype. The chain recombines TRBV6-1 with TRBJ1-5; D might be TRBD1 (6 bases). The CDR3 is made up of 13 amino acids. V was cut by 4 bases and J by 4 bases, with 8 bases left in between. Germline CDR1 reads MNHNS; CDR2 reads SASEGT. CDR3 DNA: TGTGCCAGCAGTGTTGGACAGAATCAGCCCCAGCATTTT. The encoded protein is CASSVGQNQPQHF.

This clonotype was picked up many times. J is TRBJ1-1 and V is TRBV18; D possibly corresponds to TRBD1 (6 bases). The CDR3 covers 12 residues. V lost 6 bases to trimming and J lost 8 bases, with 13 bases between them. Germline CDR1 KGHSH, CDR2 LQKENI. CDR3 bases: TGTGCCAGCTCCCAAGACAGGACCGAAGCTTTCTTT. The encoded protein is CASSQDRTEAFF.

This clonotype has just a few counts. This chain connects TRBV20-1 to TRBJ2-5; D may be TRBD1 (6 bases). Looked up from germline, CDR1 is DFQATT and CDR2 is SNEGSKA (reference sequence). The CDR3 extends over 17 amino acids. The V end lost 0 bases, the J end lost 2 bases, and 19 bases lay between the germline ends. This CDR3 reads CSARDIIVDRLQETQYF. CDR3 nucleotides: TGCAGTGCTAGAGATATCATAGTGGACAGACTACAAGAGACCCAGTACTTC.

At least ten counts were recorded for this clonotype. This chain connects TRBV5-1 to TRBJ1-1; TRBD1 agrees at 7 bases. The germline V gene has CDR1 SGHRS and CDR2 YFSETQ. J gave up 0 bases and V 6 bases, and 5 bases lay outside the gene matches. The CDR3 extends over 14 amino acids. CDR3 sequence reads: CASKGGQLNTEAFF. CDR3 DNA: TGCGCCAGCAAAGGGGGACAGCTGAACACTGAAGCTTTCTTT.

J is TRBJ1-2 and V is TRBV9; D is uncertain. V was shortened by 4 bases and J by 3 bases, with 19 bases between the two germline ends. Germline-derived CDR1 and CDR2 are SGDLS and YYNGEE. The CDR3 covers 16 residues. The DNA of the CDR3 is TGTGCCAGCAGCTCACCCCTCCGGGGAATCGACTATGGCTACACCTTC. It yields the protein CASSSPLRGIDYGYTF.

This clonotype was recorded many times. The CDR3: CASSPYLAESTDTQYF. The CDR3 DNA reads as TGTGCCAGCAGTCCGTACTTAGCGGAAAGCACAGATACGCAGTATTTT. The gene calls are TRBV27 and TRBJ2-3; TRBD2 is a possible D gene (6 bases). Germline V gives CDR1 MNHEY, CDR2 SMNVEV (reference sequence). There are 16 residues in the CDR3. Trimming took 5 bases from V and 0 from J, leaving 15 bases between them.

The chain joins TRBV9 to TRBJ2-5; D is unresolved. The germline V and J ends were trimmed by 4 bases and 4 bases, with 17 bases remaining between them. CDR3 length: 15 residues. Germline V gives CDR1 SGDLS, CDR2 YYNGEE. This CDR3 reads CASSSRTQSAETQYF. CDR3 in DNA: TGTGCCAGCAGCTCACGGACCCAATCGGCAGAGACCCAGTACTTC.

This clonotype was counted many times. The V gene is TRBV20-1, the J gene TRBJ2-1; 10 nucleotides align to TRBD1. The CDR3 is 14 amino acids. With V trimmed by 4 bases and J by 5 bases, 5 bases remained unmatched. The V gene's germline CDR1 is DFQATT and CDR2 SNEGSKA (reference sequence). CDR3 protein: CSAMGQGLNNEQFF. The CDR3 nucleotides read TGCAGTGCTATGGGACAGGGGTTAAACAATGAGCAGTTCTTC.

This clonotype was picked up a small number of times. The V call is TRBV10-3, the J call TRBJ2-1; D is unresolved. V gave up 0 bases and J gave up 7 bases, with 10 bases separating them. Germline V lookup: CDR1 ENHRY, CDR2 SYGVKD. CDR3 length: 14 amino acids. The CDR3, as DNA: TGTGCCATCAGTGAGTCTTCCGAAGGAAATGAGCAGTTCTTC. It codes for CAISESSEGNEQFF.